This TCR beta chain came from a study of preoperative IRX-2 immunotherapy in early breast cancer. This clone was seen more than once but under ten times. Treatment here: preoperative locoregional IRX-2 cytokine immunotherapy. Samples came from a phase Ib trial of preoperative locoregional IRX-2 cytokine immunotherapy. Profiled with immunoSEQ multiplex PCR; TCRdb holds only in-frame clones, not every one. The sample yields around 25,000 clones, about four fifths seen once. J gave up 2 bases and V 3 bases, and 4 bases lay outside the gene matches. Per the germline V gene, CDR1 is LNHDA and CDR2 is SQIVND (reference sequence). The CDR3 is 15 residues long.

This clonotype was obtained from a human donor with breast cancer. Specimen: lymph node tissue, collected before IRX-2 immunotherapy. The V call is TRBV19, the J call TRBJ1-2; 9 nucleotides agree with TRBD1. The CDR3 DNA is TGTGCCAGTAGTATTATTACAGGGGGCAACTATGGCTACACCTTC. This sequence encodes CASSIITGGNYGYTF.